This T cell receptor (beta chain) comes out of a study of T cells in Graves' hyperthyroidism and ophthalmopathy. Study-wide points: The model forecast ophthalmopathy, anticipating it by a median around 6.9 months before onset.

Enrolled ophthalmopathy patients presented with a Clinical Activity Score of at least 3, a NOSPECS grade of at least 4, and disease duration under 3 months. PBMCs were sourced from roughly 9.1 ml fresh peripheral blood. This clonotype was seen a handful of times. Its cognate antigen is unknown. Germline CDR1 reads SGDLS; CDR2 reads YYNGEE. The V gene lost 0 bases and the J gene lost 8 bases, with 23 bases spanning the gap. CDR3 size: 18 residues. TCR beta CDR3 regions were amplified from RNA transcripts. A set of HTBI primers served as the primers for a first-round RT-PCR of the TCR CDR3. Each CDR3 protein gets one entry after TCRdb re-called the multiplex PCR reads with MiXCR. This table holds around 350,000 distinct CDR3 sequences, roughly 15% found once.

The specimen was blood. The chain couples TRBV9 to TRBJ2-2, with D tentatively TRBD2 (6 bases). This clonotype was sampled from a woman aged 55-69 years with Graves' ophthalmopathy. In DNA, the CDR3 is TGTGCCAGCAGCGTAGGGTCGCGTGGTAGCGGTTTGGTAGGGGAGCTGTTTTTT. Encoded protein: CASSVGSRGSGLVGELFF.